The 13 T cell receptor beta chains presented below share a single source sample, sequenced in a study of patients and donors after allogeneic stem cell transplantation. TCRdb itself ran the RT-PCR reads through MiXCR, one entry per CDR3 protein. Counted here are about a million distinct CDR3 sequences, more than 15% occurring once; the ten biggest clones make up around 6%. Input material: blood, either unsorted or a sorted T cell fraction (not recorded which). Receptors originate from a human donor who was either an allogeneic HSCT recipient or a stem cell or donor lymphocyte infusion donor (not recorded which). It is not recorded whose cells these are; they may come from a transplant donor.

The chain combines TRBV18 with TRBJ2-7; 8 bases are shared with TRBD2. The CDR3 consists of 15 residues. Germline CDR1 is KGHSH and CDR2 is LQKENI. V trimming: 1 base; J trimming: 0 bases; junction bases outside the gene matches: 2. The CDR3 is CASSPLAGISYEQYF. The DNA for the CDR3 is TGTGCCAGCTCACCACTAGCGGGGATCTCCTACGAGCAGTACTTC.

The rearrangement links TRBV7-2 to TRBJ1-3, with TRBD1 as a possible D gene (6 bases). The CDR3 is made up of 15 amino acids. V lost 5 bases and J 4 bases, leaving 15 bases between the germline ends. The germline gives CDR1 SGHTA, CDR2 FQGNSA. The CDR3 region has the DNA TGTGCCAGCAGCCGAAGTGACAGGATCGGAAACACCATATATTTT. It translates to CASSRSDRIGNTIYF. Drawing the rest from reference TRBV7-2 and TRBJ1-3, the complete variable domain is GAGVSQSPSNKVTEKGKDVELRCDPISGHTALYWYRQSLGQGLEFLIYFQGNSAPDKSGLPSDRFSAERTGGSVSTLTIQRTQQEDSAVYLCASSRSDRIGNTIYFGEGSWLTVV.

This clonotype was observed a few times. The gene calls are TRBV24-1 and TRBJ2-1; D is possibly TRBD2 (5 bases). Germline lookup yields CDR1 KGHDR and CDR2 SFDVKD. CDR3 size: 15 residues. V was cut by 5 bases and J by 8 bases, with 18 bases left in between. CDR3 sequence (DNA): TGTGCCACCAGTGGACTCCCAGTAGCGATGGATGAGCAGTTCTTC. It encodes CATSGLPVAMDEQFF.

A few counts support this clonotype. This chain links TRBV5-1 with TRBJ2-1; D unresolved. The CDR3 length is 15 residues. Trimming pared 4 bases from V and 6 bases from J, leaving 17 bases between. Looked up from germline, CDR1 is SGHRS and CDR2 is YFSETQ. CDR3 residues: CASSPSPAGPNEQFF. CDR3 nucleotide sequence: TGCGCCAGCAGCCCGTCCCCGGCCGGCCCCAATGAGCAGTTCTTC.

This chain uses TRBV9 with TRBJ2-7, with D perhaps matching TRBD1 (6 bases). The germline CDR1 and CDR2 sequences are SGDLS and YYNGEE. The V end was cut by 0 bases, the J end by 4 bases, with 11 bases between. The length of the CDR3 is 14 residues. CDR3 loop: CASSVATQGYEQYF. CDR3 in DNA: TGTGCCAGCAGCGTAGCGACTCAGGGGTACGAGCAGTACTTC. Drawing the rest from reference TRBV9 and TRBJ2-7, the complete variable domain is DSGVTQTPKHLITATGQRVTLRCSPRSGDLSVYWYQQSLDQGLQFLIQYYNGEERAKGNILERFSAQQFPDLHSELNLSSLELGDSALYFCASSVATQGYEQYFGPGTRLTVT.

The rearrangement links TRBV5-1 to TRBJ1-2, with D possibly matching TRBD1 (5 bases). The ends were cut back, 4 bases at V and 8 bases at J, with 15 bases in the middle. CDR3 length: 13 residues. The V gene's germline CDR1 is SGHRS and CDR2 YFSETQ. CDR3 in DNA: TGCGCCAGCAGCGTGGACACGGCTAGGGGCTACACCTTC. It translates to CASSVDTARGYTF.

The rearrangement links TRBV4-2 to TRBJ1-5; D is uncertain. Trimming took off 0 bases at V and 6 bases at J, with 12 bases between the two ends. The length of the CDR3 is 15 residues. CDR1 and CDR2 from the germline V gene are LGHNA and YNFKEQ. CDR3 in amino acids: CASSQEPSQVQPQHF. The CDR3 DNA reads TGTGCCAGCAGCCAAGAACCAAGTCAGGTTCAGCCCCAGCATTTT.

A few counts support this clonotype. The rearrangement uses TRBV10-3 and TRBJ1-5, with D tentatively TRBD1 (6 bases). Trimming took 2 bases from V and 7 from J, leaving 9 bases between them. CDR3 length: 13 amino acids. The germline V gene encodes CDR1 ENHRY and CDR2 SYGVKD. CDR3 amino acids: CAISETGLQPQHF. The CDR3 DNA is TGTGCCATCAGTGAGACAGGGTTACAGCCCCAGCATTTT.

This clonotype was seen a handful of times. The chain joins TRBV4-1 to TRBJ1-3; D gene uncertain. The CDR3 is made up of 15 amino acids. The V gene lost 4 bases and the J gene lost 0 bases, with 10 bases spanning the gap. Germline assignment: CDR1 MGHRA and CDR2 YSYEKL. The CDR3 protein is CASSLSPSSGNTIYF. CDR3 nucleotide sequence: TGCGCCAGCAGCCTATCCCCGAGCTCTGGAAACACCATATATTTT.

This clonotype was seen many times. The J gene is TRBJ1-5, the V gene TRBV12-3 or TRBV12-4, with 7 bases fitting TRBD1. V lost 6 bases and J lost 1; bases outside the gene matches: 6. The CDR3 has 15 residues. DNA for the CDR3: TGTGCCAGCAGCCAGAGACAGGGCAGCAATCAGCCCCAGCATTTT. Protein sequence: CASSQRQGSNQPQHF.

This chain links TRBV7-8 with TRBJ1-2, with no clear D. The CDR3 extends over 16 amino acids. The V and J ends lost 5 bases and 0 bases respectively, with 16 bases between them. Germline values: CDR1 SGHVS, CDR2 FQNEAQ. The CDR3 is CASSPGTPTTNYGYTF. The CDR3 bases are TGTGCCAGCAGCCCGGGAACACCTACAACTAACTATGGCTACACCTTC.

This clonotype appeared a few times. V and J are TRBV5-1 and TRBJ2-1; tentative D call: TRBD2 (6 bases). CDR1 is SGHRS and CDR2 is YFSETQ in the germline V gene. V dropped 4 bases and J dropped 0 bases, with 17 bases sitting between them. The CDR3 consists of 17 residues. The DNA of the CDR3 is TGCGCCAGCAGCGTTCCAGCCCGGGGGAGCTCCTACAATGAGCAGTTCTTC. Protein sequence: CASSVPARGSSYNEQFF.

Only a few counts were recorded for this clonotype. This sequence joins TRBV6-2 or TRBV6-3 and TRBJ1-1; 9 bases map to TRBD1. Germline lookup yields CDR1 MNHEY and CDR2 SVGEGT. V was pared by 3 bases and J by 7 bases, with 6 bases of the junction left unmatched. This CDR3 is built from 14 residues. CDR3 in amino acids: CASSYLRQGDEAFF. In DNA, the CDR3 is TGTGCCAGCAGTTATCTCCGACAGGGGGATGAAGCTTTCTTT.